One sample yielded the 18 T cell receptor beta chains listed below, sequenced in a study of blood T cell repertoires in COVID-19 (dated by TCRdb to the early 2020s). To prepare the library, the immunoSEQ multiplex PCR assay was applied. TCRdb took this table from immuneACCESS and kept in-frame rearrangements with V and J called. Such tables lack part of the clones; where checked against another copy, unresolved V genes explain under half of the gap, and the rest is unexplained. The sample table records about 150,000 clones; about 80% of these occur just once. Around 28% of the sample lies in the top ten. Material: peripheral blood. Receptor source: an older woman with acute or convalescent COVID-19.

The genes are TRBV11-1 and TRBJ1-5; D not certain. The V gene's germline CDR1 is SGHAT and CDR2 FQDESV (reference sequence). V lost 3 bases and J lost 7, with 10 bases in between. CDR3 length: 13 amino acids. CDR3 DNA sequence: TGTGCCAGCAGCTTCGGGGATGGGCAGCCCCAGCATTTT. Its translation is CASSFGDGQPQHF. Full variable domain (missing parts from reference TRBV11-1 and TRBJ1-5): EAEVAQSPRYKITEKSQAVAFWCDPISGHATLYWYRQILGQGPELLVQFQDESVVDDSQLPKDRFSAERLKGVDSTLKIQPAELGDSAMYLCASSFGDGQPQHFGDGTRLSIL.

The V gene is TRBV7-6, the J gene TRBJ1-1, with unresolved D. CDR3 length equals 13 residues. Trimming stripped 4 bases from V and 5 bases from J, with 11 bases between. Germline CDR1 is SGHVS and CDR2 is FNYEAQ. CDR3 nucleotides: TGTGCCAGCAGCTCGAGTCAAATGACTGAAGCTTTCTTT. Amino acids: CASSSSQMTEAFF.

The rearrangement joins TRBV6-5 to TRBJ1-4; 7 bases match TRBD1. Germline V gene lookup returns CDR1 MNHEY and CDR2 SVGAGI. The CDR3 is 15 residues long. Trimming took 7 bases from V and 10 from J; bases not matched to a gene: 15. The DNA for the CDR3 is TGTGCCAGCACCCCACATGGGACAGATCTGGGAAAACTGTTTTTT. Protein sequence: CASTPHGTDLGKLFF.

This clone was recorded a few times. The chain carries TRBV28 and TRBJ1-2; TRBD1 agrees at 8 bases. J gave up 3 bases and V 1 base, and 4 bases lay outside the gene matches. Germline V gene lookup returns CDR1 MDHEN and CDR2 SYDVKM. The CDR3 is 15 residues long. The CDR3 reads CASSLFTGGDYGYTF. The CDR3, as DNA: TGTGCCAGCAGTTTATTTACAGGGGGAGACTATGGCTACACCTTC.

The V and J genes are TRBV4-1 and TRBJ1-1; 7 bases match TRBD1. From germline, CDR1 is MGHRA and CDR2 YSYEKL. The CDR3 covers 15 residues. The ends lost 4 bases at V and 1 base at J; junction bases unmatched: 6. In DNA form, the CDR3 reads TGCGCCAGCAGCCGGACGGACAGGTCGAACACTGAAGCTTTCTTT. Residues: CASSRTDRSNTEAFF.

This chain uses TRBV7-9 with TRBJ1-1; D gene ambiguous. V was shortened by 5 bases and J by 2 bases, with 15 bases between the two germline ends. Germline V gene sequence: CDR1 SEHNR, CDR2 FQNEAQ (reference sequence). The CDR3 is 15 amino acids. CDR3 protein: CASSPRSGVNTEAFF. CDR3 in DNA: TGTGCCAGCAGCCCAAGAAGTGGAGTTAACACTGAAGCTTTCTTT.

The CDR3 DNA sequence: TGTGCCAGTAGATGGGAGGCCCCCGGTGGCTACACCTTC. It is translated as CASRWEAPGGYTF. The chain employs TRBV19 and TRBJ1-2; D remains unclear. V was clipped by 6 bases and J by 7 bases, with 15 bases between them. Looked up from germline, CDR1 is LNHDA and CDR2 is SQIVND (reference sequence). The CDR3 spans 13 residues.

The chain employs TRBV9 and TRBJ2-5, with TRBD1 identical over 7 bases. Germline V CDR1 and CDR2: SGDLS, YYNGEE. V dropped 0 bases and J dropped 4; count of bases not matched to a gene: 6. The CDR3 is 15 amino acids. The CDR3 here is CASSVARSGGETQYF. The DNA for the CDR3 is TGTGCCAGCAGCGTAGCCCGATCAGGGGGAGAGACCCAGTACTTC.

This clone was picked up a small number of times. V is TRBV19 and J is TRBJ2-1; a possible D gene is TRBD2 (6 bases). This CDR3 spans 14 amino acids. In germline, CDR1 is LNHDA, CDR2 SQIVND (reference sequence). V lost 1 base, J lost 2 bases, and 6 bases lay in between. CDR3 DNA sequence: TGTGCCAGTAGTATAGGGGGGGCCTACAATGAGCAGTTCTTC. Translated, it gives CASSIGGAYNEQFF.

The rearrangement uses TRBV5-5 and TRBJ2-5, with TRBD1 matching 8 bases. From germline, CDR1 is SGHKS and CDR2 YYEKEE (reference sequence). V lost 3 bases, J lost 5 bases, and 6 bases stayed unmatched. The CDR3 is 14 amino acids. CDR3 loop: CASSWTGQVETQYF. CDR3 DNA sequence: TGTGCCAGCAGCTGGACGGGACAGGTGGAGACCCAGTACTTC.

In this sample, this clone turned up once. This sequence joins TRBV7-2 and TRBJ1-6, with 7 bases fitting TRBD1. From germline, CDR1 is SGHTA and CDR2 FQGNSA. After removal of 0 bases from V and 7 bases from J, the junction contained 0 bases not matched to a gene. The CDR3 has 14 residues. The CDR3 protein is CASSLAGGNSPLHF. CDR3 coding DNA: TGTGCCAGCAGCTTAGCAGGGGGCAATTCACCCCTCCACTTT.

CDR3 in amino acids: CASNSGGAGDTQYF. The CDR3 region has the DNA TGTGCCAGCAACAGCGGGGGGGCCGGGGATACGCAGTATTTT. The chain joins TRBV6-5 to TRBJ2-3, with TRBD2 matching over 10 bases. The CDR3 length is 14 residues. V lost 7 bases and J lost 6; bases outside the gene matches: 7. Germline CDR1 is MNHEY and CDR2 is SVGAGI.

The genes are TRBV6-5 and TRBJ1-6; D perhaps matches TRBD1 (5 bases). Deletions cut 0 bases from V and 6 bases from J, with 6 bases between. CDR1 and CDR2 (germline): MNHEY, SVGAGI. This CDR3 comprises 14 residues. Here the CDR3 DNA reads TGTGCCAGCAGTTACTCTGACAGTAATTCACCCCTCCACTTT. Residues: CASSYSDSNSPLHF.

Only a few counts were recorded for this clone. The chain couples TRBV13 to TRBJ1-3; TRBD1 matches at 8 bases. V dropped 3 bases and J dropped 2; count of bases not matched to a gene: 0. There are 14 residues in the CDR3. Germline values: CDR1 PRHDT, CDR2 FYEKMQ (reference sequence). DNA of the CDR3: TGTGCCAGCAGCTTGACAGGGGCTGGAAACACCATATATTTT. Protein: CASSLTGAGNTIYF.

This chain uses TRBV28 with TRBJ2-1; perhaps TRBD2 as D (6 bases). Germline CDR1 is MDHEN and CDR2 is SYDVKM. The CDR3 contains 12 residues. V was trimmed by 6 bases and J by 12 bases, leaving 15 bases between them. Here the CDR3 DNA reads TGTGCCAGCAGGCGGGGTTCGCGGGGGCAGTTCTTC. It yields the protein CASRRGSRGQFF.

The chain is built from TRBV7-3 and TRBJ1-1; 9 positions match TRBD1. Germline V gene data show CDR1 as SGHTA and CDR2 as FQGTGA. This CDR3 comprises 14 residues. The trim removed 4 bases at V and 4 bases at J, leaving 4 bases unmatched. CDR3 coding DNA: TGTGCCAGCAGCTCCGGGACAGGGACCACTGAAGCTTTCTTT. Translation: CASSSGTGTTEAFF. Together with reference TRBV7-3 and TRBJ1-1, the CDR3 gives the full variable domain: GAGVSQTPSNKVTEKGKYVELRCDPISGHTALYWYRQSLGQGPEFLIYFQGTGAADDSGLPNDRFFAVRPEGSVSTLKIQRTERGDSAVYLCASSSGTGTTEAFFGQGTRLTVV.

The rearrangement joins TRBV3-1 (or the pseudogene TRBV3-2) to TRBJ2-1, with D possibly TRBD1 on 5 matching bases. V was clipped by 4 bases and J by 4 bases, with 14 bases between them. This CDR3 spans 15 amino acids. Germline V lookup: CDR1 LGHDT, CDR2 YNNKEL (reference sequence). The CDR3 region is CASSPRDTEYNEQFF. CDR3 nucleotides: TGTGCCAGCAGCCCCAGGGATACCGAATACAATGAGCAGTTCTTC.

The V call is TRBV19, the J call TRBJ1-2, with 8 nucleotides matching TRBD1. The CDR3 has 14 residues. CDR1 and CDR2 (germline): LNHDA, SQIVND (reference sequence). V lost 7 bases, J lost 6 bases, and 10 bases stayed unmatched. CDR3 loop: CASKPRPGQDGYTF. In DNA form, the CDR3 reads TGTGCCAGTAAACCCCGGCCGGGACAGGATGGCTACACCTTC.